This record concerns one T cell receptor beta chain sequence. What it binds is not known. The sample comes from a study of graft-versus-host responses after intestinal transplantation. Across the whole study: Transplant recipients had multivisceral, liver-intestinal, or isolated intestinal grafts. Uniformly, recipients were administered anti-thymocyte globulin induction with subsequent tacrolimus and steroids for around 3 years. Study-wide results and caveats: Within the allografts of patients who had graft-donor T cell macrochimerism, graft-versus-host to host-versus-graft clonal ratios were high. Researchers found GvH clones in recipient marrow, and some showed up first in ileum or blood.

This CDR3 region has 15 residues. CDR1 is SQVTM, CDR2 ANQGSEA, per germline. Trimming left V 3 bases short and J 0 bases short, with 12 bases between. Clones were read by immunoSEQ multiplex PCR, and TCRdb kept only the in-frame ones, dropping some. The sample records about 8,900 clones, about two thirds being singletons. Both intraepithelial and lamina propria lymphocytes were released by processing graft tissue. Sequenced material: ileum tissue, taken 450 to 460 days after transplant. The TCR comes from a human patient who received an intestinal transplant, so some T cells may come from the graft donor. The chain combines TRBV29-1 with TRBJ2-1; no clear D. This CDR3 reads CSVEVGLSSYNEQFF. The CDR3 nucleotides are TGCAGCGTTGAGGTCGGGTTAAGCTCCTACAATGAGCAGTTCTTC.